The 7 T cell receptor beta chains listed next were all sequenced from one sample in a study of blood T cell repertoires in COVID-19. The repertoire was sequenced with immunoSEQ multiplex PCR; TCRdb's copy has only in-frame clones and lacks some. Counted here are 200,000 to 250,000 clones, 88% occurring once; the ten biggest clones make up about 3.5%. The specimen sequenced was PBMCs or T cells enriched from blood (not recorded which). The origin of the receptors is a woman aged 30 to 39 who had been exposed to COVID-19.

The chain links TRBV7-9 to TRBJ2-5, with 7 bases lining up with TRBD1. CDR1 SEHNR and CDR2 FQNEAQ come from the germline V gene (reference sequence). The V segment lost 1 base and the J segment 4 bases; nucleotides outside the gene matches: 6. The CDR3 contains 15 residues. In DNA, the CDR3 is TGTGCCAGCAGCTTAGACAGGGGCCTAGGAGAGACCCAGTACTTC. Translation gives CASSLDRGLGETQYF.

The rearrangement joins TRBV7-6 to TRBJ2-1; no firm D call. Germline V gives CDR1 SGHVS, CDR2 FNYEAQ. This CDR3 comprises 15 residues. The V gene lost 2 bases and the J gene lost 5 bases, with 13 bases spanning the gap. The CDR3 DNA is TGTGCCAGCAGCTTAATGGGCTCGATAGACAATGAGCAGTTCTTC. Protein product: CASSLMGSIDNEQFF.

V is TRBV30 and J is TRBJ1-5; 10 bases line up with TRBD1. V lost 0 bases, J lost 3 bases, and 2 bases stayed unmatched. CDR3 length: 15 amino acids. CDR1 and CDR2 (germline): GTSNPN, SVGIG (reference sequence). The CDR3 spells CAWSVGTGDNQPQHF. As DNA, the CDR3 is TGTGCCTGGAGTGTTGGGACAGGGGACAATCAGCCCCAGCATTTT.

The V and J genes are TRBV5-1 and TRBJ2-3, with D perhaps matching TRBD2 (6 bases). The CDR3 spans 14 residues. V was trimmed by 5 bases and J by 0 bases, leaving 10 bases between them. Germline CDR1 SGHRS, CDR2 YFSETQ. The CDR3 DNA is TGCGCCAGCAGGCGGGGATCTAGCACAGATACGCAGTATTTT. Translation: CASRRGSSTDTQYF.

The chain combines TRBV7-9 with TRBJ2-6; TRBD1 aligns across 12 bases. CDR1 and CDR2 from the germline V gene are SEHNR and FQNEAQ (reference sequence). The CDR3 extends over 18 amino acids. The trim removed 6 bases at V and 3 bases at J, leaving 9 bases unmatched. In DNA, the CDR3 is TGTGCCAGCAGGAACTGGGACAGGGGGCGAATTGGGGCCAACGTCCTGACTTTC. Translation gives CASRNWDRGRIGANVLTF.

The chain is built from TRBV19 and TRBJ2-2; D might be TRBD1 (7 bases). Germline lookup yields CDR1 LNHDA and CDR2 SQIVND (reference sequence). Trimming shortened V by 4 bases and J by 4 bases, and 10 bases separated the two germline ends. The CDR3 sequence is 14 residues long. The CDR3 sequence: CASSTGGSTGELFF. The CDR3 nucleotides read TGTGCCAGTAGTACAGGGGGGTCCACCGGGGAGCTGTTTTTT.

The chain carries TRBV5-1 and TRBJ2-2; TRBD1 is a possible D gene (6 bases). With 0 bases removed from V and 4 bases from J, the gap between germline ends came to 13 bases. This CDR3 spans 16 amino acids. CDR1 and CDR2 (germline): SGHRS, YFSETQ. In nucleotides, the CDR3 is TGCGCCAGCAGCTTGGCCGTACAGGGAACCACCGGGGAGCTGTTTTTT. It specifies CASSLAVQGTTGELFF.